A selection of T cell receptor beta chains follows, all from one sample in a study of monozygotic twins with inflammatory bowel disease. TCRdb re-called the 5' RACE reads and gives one entry per CDR3 protein, without DNA. The sample table includes just over 300,000 distinct CDR3 sequences. Sequencing used blood. All receptors derive from a human donor with ulcerative colitis or Crohn's disease, or a healthy co-twin of an affected twin (not recorded which). Each CDR3 is given with its conserved first and last residue. The order of the fields is V gene, J gene, CDR3 protein.

V gene: TRBV6-5
J gene: TRBJ2-7
CDR3 protein: CASSYRSAGLNEQYF

V gene: TRBV27
J gene: TRBJ1-4
CDR3 protein: CASSASGVKSEKLFF

V gene: TRBV7-2
J gene: TRBJ2-3
CDR3 protein: CASSGRHSTDTQYF

V gene: TRBV18
J gene: TRBJ1-1
CDR3 protein: CASSPEYTEAFF

V gene: TRBV6-2/TRBV6-3
J gene: TRBJ2-1
CDR3 protein: CASTRTSGRLANEQFF

V gene: TRBV28
J gene: TRBJ2-7
CDR3 protein: CASNRGFYEQYF

V gene: TRBV14
J gene: TRBJ1-2
CDR3 protein: CASSQDNGRVGYGYTF

V gene: TRBV3-1
J gene: TRBJ2-3
CDR3 protein: CASSQDGTGVGTDTQYF

V gene: TRBV20-1
J gene: TRBJ2-7
CDR3 protein: CSARGELNEQYF

V gene: TRBV5-4
J gene: TRBJ1-1
CDR3 protein: CASSWGTPNTEAFF

V gene: TRBV24-1
J gene: TRBJ2-7
CDR3 protein: CATSEGDLLFYEQYF

V gene: TRBV25-1
J gene: TRBJ2-5
CDR3 protein: CASSGEPSGGQYF

V gene: TRBV12-3/TRBV12-4
J gene: TRBJ2-7
CDR3 protein: CASSPAAGTVGFYEQYF

V gene: TRBV12-3/TRBV12-4
J gene: TRBJ1-4
CDR3 protein: CASSAGDSPMGTNEKLFF

V gene: TRBV7-2
J gene: TRBJ2-3
CDR3 protein: CASSPQAATDTQYF

V gene: TRBV27
J gene: TRBJ2-3
CDR3 protein: CASRLVGSGTQYF